One sample yielded the 9 T cell receptor beta chains listed below, sequenced in a study of cytomegalovirus exposure and HLA in healthy donors. 13 Jbeta primers and 60 Vbeta primers were used for the PCR. The assay was immunoSEQ multiplex PCR, and TCRdb's table has in-frame clones only and misses some. The top ten hold more than 0.7% of the sample, which has 150,000 to 200,000 clones, around 85% seen once. Sequenced input: PBMCs. The receptors come from a woman aged 25-40 years in good health and CMV-seronegative.

This chain links TRBV7-9 with TRBJ2-3; 12 nucleotides line up with TRBD2. The V segment lost 5 bases and the J segment 6 bases; nucleotides outside the gene matches: 15. This CDR3 comprises 18 residues. Germline CDR1 and CDR2: SEHNR and FQNEAQ (reference sequence). The CDR3 DNA reads as TGTGCCAGCAGCCCTAGCGGTGGACTAGCGGGACGTGGTGATACGCAGTATTTT. Translation: CASSPSGGLAGRGDTQYF.

This clone showed up just once. This rearrangement joins TRBV14 to TRBJ2-7; TRBD2 aligns across 7 bases. Germline V gene data show CDR1 as SGHDN and CDR2 as FVKESK. This CDR3 is built from 16 residues. Trimming at V came to 1 base and at J to 2 bases, leaving 8 bases not matched to a gene. The CDR3 DNA reads as TGTGCCAGCAGCCAAGGTCGGCGGGGGACTACCTACGAGCAGTACTTC. This sequence encodes CASSQGRRGTTYEQYF.

The chain couples TRBV9 to TRBJ2-7; the D is unclear. Trimming shortened V by 0 bases and J by 0 bases, and 7 bases separated the two germline ends. Germline-derived CDR1 and CDR2 are SGDLS and YYNGEE. The CDR3 consists of 14 residues. The CDR3 region is CASSVDSYSYEQYF. The CDR3 nucleotides read TGTGCCAGCAGCGTAGACAGTTACTCCTACGAGCAGTACTTC.

The rearrangement links TRBV7-9 to TRBJ2-5, with 7 positions matching TRBD2. After removal of 5 bases from V and 2 bases from J, the junction contained 8 bases not matched to a gene. The V gene's germline CDR1 is SEHNR and CDR2 FQNEAQ (reference sequence). This CDR3 has 15 amino acids. The DNA of the CDR3 is TGTGCCAGCAGCAGCTCCGGGACTATTCAAGAGACCCAGTACTTC. This codes for CASSSSGTIQETQYF. Complete variable domain (other parts from reference TRBV7-9 and TRBJ2-5): DTGVSQNPRHKITKRGQNVTFRCDPISEHNRLYWYRQTLGQGPEFLTYFQNEAQLEKSRLLSDRFSAERPKGSFSTLEIQRTEQGDSAMYLCASSSSGTIQETQYFGPGTRLLVL.

This clone turned up a few times. V and J are TRBV4-3 and TRBJ1-1, with D possibly TRBD1 on 5 matching bases. The germline V and J ends were trimmed by 0 bases and 8 bases, with 10 bases remaining between them. This CDR3 contains 13 residues. Per germline, CDR1 LGHNA and CDR2 YSLEER. This CDR3 reads CASSQDSGREAFF. For the CDR3, the DNA is TGCGCCAGCAGCCAAGACTCAGGGCGGGAAGCTTTCTTT.

This chain uses TRBV28 with TRBJ1-5, with a tentative D call TRBD1 (5 bases). With 2 bases removed from V and 6 bases from J, the gap between germline ends came to 11 bases. The germline gives CDR1 MDHEN, CDR2 SYDVKM. The CDR3 is 14 amino acids. The CDR3 is CASSLGAGGQPQHF. The DNA of the CDR3 is TGTGCCAGCAGTTTAGGGGCCGGGGGTCAGCCCCAGCATTTT. The full variable domain, in which reference TRBV28 and TRBJ1-5 provide the parts outside the CDR3, is DVKVTQSSRYLVKRTGEKVFLECVQDMDHENMFWYRQDPGLGLRLIYFSYDVKMKEKGDIPEGYSVSREKKERFSLILESASTNQTSMYLCASSLGAGGQPQHFGDGTRLSIL.

The genes are TRBV15 and TRBJ1-4; tentative D call: TRBD1 (6 bases). In germline, CDR1 is LNHNV, CDR2 YYDKDF (reference sequence). CDR3 length: 14 amino acids. Trimming removed 1 base from V and 7 bases from J, with 10 bases in between. CDR3 residues: CATSRGDMGEKLFF. The CDR3 nucleotides read TGTGCCACCAGCAGAGGGGACATGGGTGAAAAACTGTTTTTT.

The V gene is TRBV30, the J gene TRBJ1-5; maybe TRBD1 (5 bases). This CDR3 has 13 amino acids. CDR1 is GTSNPN, CDR2 SVGIG, per germline (reference sequence). The ends were cut back, 5 bases at V and 2 bases at J, with 10 bases in the middle. The CDR3 sequence is CAWGAGGNQPQHF. CDR3 sequence (DNA): TGTGCCTGGGGGGCAGGCGGCAATCAGCCCCAGCATTTT.

The chain is built from TRBV9 and TRBJ2-3, with D possibly matching TRBD2 (6 bases). Trimming removed 0 bases from V and 2 bases from J, with 10 bases in between. Germline-derived CDR1 and CDR2 are SGDLS and YYNGEE. The CDR3 has 15 amino acids. CDR3 amino acids: CASSVGAGFTDTQYF. The CDR3 DNA sequence: TGTGCCAGCAGCGTAGGGGCGGGATTCACAGATACGCAGTATTTT.